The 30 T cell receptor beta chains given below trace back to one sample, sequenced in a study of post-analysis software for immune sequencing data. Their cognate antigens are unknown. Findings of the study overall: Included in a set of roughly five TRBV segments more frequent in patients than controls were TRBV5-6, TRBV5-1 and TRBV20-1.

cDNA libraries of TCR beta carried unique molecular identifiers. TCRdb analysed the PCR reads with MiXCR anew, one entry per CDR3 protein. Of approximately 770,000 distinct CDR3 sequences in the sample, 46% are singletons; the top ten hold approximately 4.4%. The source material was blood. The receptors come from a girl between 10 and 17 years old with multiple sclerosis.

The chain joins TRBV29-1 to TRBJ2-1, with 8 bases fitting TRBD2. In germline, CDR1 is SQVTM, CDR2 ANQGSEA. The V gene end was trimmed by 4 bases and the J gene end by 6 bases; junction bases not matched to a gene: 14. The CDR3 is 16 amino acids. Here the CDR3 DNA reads TGCAGCGTTGCTACTACTAGCGGAAGTCTCATCAATGAGCAGTTCTTC. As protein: CSVATTSGSLINEQFF.

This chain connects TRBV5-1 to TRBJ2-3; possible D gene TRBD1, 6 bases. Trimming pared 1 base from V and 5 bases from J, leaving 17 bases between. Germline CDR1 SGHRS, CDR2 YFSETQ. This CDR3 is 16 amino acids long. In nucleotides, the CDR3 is TGCGCCAGCAGCTTGAGTGAGACAGGCTTCGGAGATACGCAGTATTTT. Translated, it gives CASSLSETGFGDTQYF.

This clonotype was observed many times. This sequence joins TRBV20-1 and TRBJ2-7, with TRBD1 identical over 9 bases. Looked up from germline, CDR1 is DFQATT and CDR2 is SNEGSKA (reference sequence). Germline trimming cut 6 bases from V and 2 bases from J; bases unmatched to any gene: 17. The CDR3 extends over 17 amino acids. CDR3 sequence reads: CSAGGQGSLYVTYEQYF. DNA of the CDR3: TGCAGTGCCGGAGGACAGGGGTCACTATACGTTACCTACGAGCAGTACTTC.

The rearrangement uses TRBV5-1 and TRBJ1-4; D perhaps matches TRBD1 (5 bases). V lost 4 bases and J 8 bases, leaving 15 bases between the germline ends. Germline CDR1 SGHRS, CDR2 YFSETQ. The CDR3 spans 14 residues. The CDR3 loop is CASSLDNPGEKLFF. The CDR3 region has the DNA TGCGCCAGCAGCCTGGACAACCCCGGGGAAAAACTGTTTTTT. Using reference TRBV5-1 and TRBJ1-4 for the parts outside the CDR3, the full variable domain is KAGVTQTPRYLIKTRGQQVTLSCSPISGHRSVSWYQQTPGQGLQFLFEYFSETQRNKGNFPGRFSGRQFSNSRSEMNVSTLELGDSALYLCASSLDNPGEKLFFGSGTQLSVL.

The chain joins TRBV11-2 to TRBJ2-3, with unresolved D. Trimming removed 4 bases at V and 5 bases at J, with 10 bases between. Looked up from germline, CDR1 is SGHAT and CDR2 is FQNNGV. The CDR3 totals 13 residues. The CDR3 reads CASSSTSRDTQYF. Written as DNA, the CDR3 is TGTGCCAGCAGCTCCACCTCCAGAGATACGCAGTATTTT.

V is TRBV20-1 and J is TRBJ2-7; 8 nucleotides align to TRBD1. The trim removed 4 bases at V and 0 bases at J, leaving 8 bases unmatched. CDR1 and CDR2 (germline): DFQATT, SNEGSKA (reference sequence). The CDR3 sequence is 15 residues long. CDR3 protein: CSAKSPGQASYEQYF. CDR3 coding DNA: TGCAGTGCTAAAAGCCCGGGACAGGCCTCCTACGAGCAGTACTTC.

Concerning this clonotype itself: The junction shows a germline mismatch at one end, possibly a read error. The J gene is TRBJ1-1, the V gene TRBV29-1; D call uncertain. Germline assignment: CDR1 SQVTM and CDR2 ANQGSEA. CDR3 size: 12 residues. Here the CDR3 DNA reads TGCAGCGTGGCGTCCGGGAACCCTGAAGCTTTCTTT. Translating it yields CSVASGNPEAFF.

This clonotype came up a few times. CDR3 DNA: TGTGCCAGCAGCTTAGACGGTTTATTTCGCCAAGAGACCCAGTACTTC. It specifies CASSLDGLFRQETQYF. This chain joins TRBV7-8 and TRBJ2-5; no firm D call. This CDR3 region has 16 residues. The ends were cut back, 1 base at V and 1 base at J, with 13 bases in the middle. The germline CDR1 and CDR2 sequences are SGHVS and FQNEAQ.

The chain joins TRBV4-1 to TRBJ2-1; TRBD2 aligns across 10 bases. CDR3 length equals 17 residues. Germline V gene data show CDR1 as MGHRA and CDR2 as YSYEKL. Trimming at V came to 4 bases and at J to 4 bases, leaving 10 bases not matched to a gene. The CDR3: CASSRKPGTSVYNEQFF. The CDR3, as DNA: TGCGCCAGCAGCCGTAAGCCTGGGACTAGCGTTTACAATGAGCAGTTCTTC.

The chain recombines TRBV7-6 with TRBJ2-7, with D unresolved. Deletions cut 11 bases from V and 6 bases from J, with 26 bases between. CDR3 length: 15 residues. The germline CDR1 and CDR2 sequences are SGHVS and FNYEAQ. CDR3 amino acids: CALRVWALIVCEQYF. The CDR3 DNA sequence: TGTGCCCTTAGGGTTTGGGCGTTGATCGTCTGCGAGCAGTACTTC.

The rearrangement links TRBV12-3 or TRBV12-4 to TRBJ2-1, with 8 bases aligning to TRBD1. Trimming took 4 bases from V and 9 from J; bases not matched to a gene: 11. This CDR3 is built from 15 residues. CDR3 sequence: CASSWAGGLWSEQFF. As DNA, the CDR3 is TGTGCCAGCAGTTGGGCAGGGGGCCTGTGGAGTGAGCAGTTCTTC.

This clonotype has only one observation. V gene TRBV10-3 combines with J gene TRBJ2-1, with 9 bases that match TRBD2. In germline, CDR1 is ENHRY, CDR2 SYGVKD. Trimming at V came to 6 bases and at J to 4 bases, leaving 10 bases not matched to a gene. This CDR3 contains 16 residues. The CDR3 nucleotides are TGTGCCATCAGCCCCTTAGCGGGAGCGAGGTACAATGAGCAGTTCTTC. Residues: CAISPLAGARYNEQFF.

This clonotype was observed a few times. CDR3 coding DNA: TGTGCCAGCAGCGACTCTACAGGGAATCAGGCTGGGGCCAACGTCCTGACTTTC. Translated: CASSDSTGNQAGANVLTF. This chain uses TRBV6-5 with TRBJ2-6; tentatively, D is TRBD1 (6 bases). The CDR3 is 18 amino acids. Per germline, CDR1 MNHEY and CDR2 SVGAGI. Trimming removed 6 bases at V and 2 bases at J, with 20 bases between.

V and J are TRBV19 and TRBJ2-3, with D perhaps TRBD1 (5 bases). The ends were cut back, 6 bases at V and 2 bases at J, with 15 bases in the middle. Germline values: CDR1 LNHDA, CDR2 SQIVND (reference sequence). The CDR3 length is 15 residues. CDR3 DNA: TGTGCCAGTAGCCTGACAGCAAGAAACACAGATACGCAGTATTTT. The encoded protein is CASSLTARNTDTQYF. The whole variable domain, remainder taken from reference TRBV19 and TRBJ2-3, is DGGITQSPKYLFRKEGQNVTLSCEQNLNHDAMYWYRQDPGQGLRLIYYSQIVNDFQKGDIAEGYSVSREKKESFPLTVTSAQKNPTAFYLCASSLTARNTDTQYFGPGTRLTVL.

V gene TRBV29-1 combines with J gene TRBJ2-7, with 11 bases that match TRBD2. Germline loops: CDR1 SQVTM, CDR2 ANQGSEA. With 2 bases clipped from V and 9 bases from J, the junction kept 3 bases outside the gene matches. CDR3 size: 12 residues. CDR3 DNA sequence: TGCAGCGTTGAATATACTAGCGGGAGGCAGTACTTC. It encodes CSVEYTSGRQYF.

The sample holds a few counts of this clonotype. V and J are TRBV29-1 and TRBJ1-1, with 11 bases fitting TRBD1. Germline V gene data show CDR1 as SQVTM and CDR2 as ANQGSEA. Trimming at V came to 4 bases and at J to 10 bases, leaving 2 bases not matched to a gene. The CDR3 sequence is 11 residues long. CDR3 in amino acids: CSVAGQGAAFF. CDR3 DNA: TGCAGCGTTGCCGGACAGGGGGCAGCTTTCTTT. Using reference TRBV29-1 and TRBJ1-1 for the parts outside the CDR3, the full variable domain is SAVISQKPSRDICQRGTSLTIQCQVDSQVTMMFWYRQQPGQSLTLIATANQGSEATYESGFVIDKFPISRPNLTFSTLTVSNMSPEDSSIYLCSVAGQGAAFFGQGTRLTVV.

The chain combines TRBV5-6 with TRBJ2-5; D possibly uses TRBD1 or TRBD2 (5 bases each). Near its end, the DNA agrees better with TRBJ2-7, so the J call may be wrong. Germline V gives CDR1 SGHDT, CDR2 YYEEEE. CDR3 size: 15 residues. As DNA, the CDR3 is TGTGCCAGCAGCCGGGGACCCCAATCAAACTACGAGCAGTACTTC. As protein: CASSRGPQSNYEQYF.

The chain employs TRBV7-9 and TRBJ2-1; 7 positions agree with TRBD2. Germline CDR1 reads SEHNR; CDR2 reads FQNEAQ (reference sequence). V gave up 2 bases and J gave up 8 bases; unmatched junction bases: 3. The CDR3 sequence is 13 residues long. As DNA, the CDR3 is TGTGCCAGCAGCTTAACTAGCGCGGATGAGCAGTTCTTC. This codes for CASSLTSADEQFF.

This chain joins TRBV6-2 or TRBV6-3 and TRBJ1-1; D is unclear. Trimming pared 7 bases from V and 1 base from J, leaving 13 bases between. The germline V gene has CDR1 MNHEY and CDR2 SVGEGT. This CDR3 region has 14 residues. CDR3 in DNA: TGTGCCAGCACCCAACTCAGGAGGAACACTGAAGCTTTCTTT. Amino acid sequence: CASTQLRRNTEAFF.

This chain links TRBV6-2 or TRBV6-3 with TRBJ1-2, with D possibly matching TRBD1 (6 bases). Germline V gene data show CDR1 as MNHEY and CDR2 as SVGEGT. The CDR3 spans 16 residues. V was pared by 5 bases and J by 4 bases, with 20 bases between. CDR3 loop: CASSPGGKTGPYGYTF. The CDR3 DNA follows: TGTGCCAGCAGTCCCGGCGGCAAGACAGGACCCTATGGCTACACCTTC.

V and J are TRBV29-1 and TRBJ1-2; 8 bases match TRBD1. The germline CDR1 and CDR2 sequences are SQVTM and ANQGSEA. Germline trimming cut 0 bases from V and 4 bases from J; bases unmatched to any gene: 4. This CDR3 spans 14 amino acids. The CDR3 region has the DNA TGCAGCGTTGAAGAGAGCAGGGGGCTCTATGGCTACACCTTC. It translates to CSVEESRGLYGYTF.

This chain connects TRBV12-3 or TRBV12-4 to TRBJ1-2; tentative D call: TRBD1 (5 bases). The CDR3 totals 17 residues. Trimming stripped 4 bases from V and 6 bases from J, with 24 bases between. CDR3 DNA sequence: TGTGCCAGCAGTTGGACCCTGGGGGACGCCGCCTCCGATGGCTACACCTTC. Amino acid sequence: CASSWTLGDAASDGYTF.

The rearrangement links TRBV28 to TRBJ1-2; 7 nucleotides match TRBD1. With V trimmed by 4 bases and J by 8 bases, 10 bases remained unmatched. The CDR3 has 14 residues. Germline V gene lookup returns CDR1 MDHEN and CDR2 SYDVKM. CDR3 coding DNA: TGTGCCAGCAGTTACGGGGACAGACTGAGGGGCTACACCTTC. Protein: CASSYGDRLRGYTF.

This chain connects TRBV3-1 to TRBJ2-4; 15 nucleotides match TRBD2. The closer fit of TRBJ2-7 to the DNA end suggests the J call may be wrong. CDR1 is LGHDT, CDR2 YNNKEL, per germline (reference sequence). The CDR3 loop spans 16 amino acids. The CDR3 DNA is TGTGCCAGCAGCCAAGAGGGACTAGCGGGAGGACGCGAGCAGTACTTC. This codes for CASSQEGLAGGREQYF.

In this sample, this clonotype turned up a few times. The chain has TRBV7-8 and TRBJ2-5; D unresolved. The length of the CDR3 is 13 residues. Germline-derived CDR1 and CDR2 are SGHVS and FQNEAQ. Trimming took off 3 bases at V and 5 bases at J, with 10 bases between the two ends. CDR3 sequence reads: CASSFGSRETQYF. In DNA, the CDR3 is TGTGCCAGCAGCTTCGGCTCAAGGGAGACCCAGTACTTC.

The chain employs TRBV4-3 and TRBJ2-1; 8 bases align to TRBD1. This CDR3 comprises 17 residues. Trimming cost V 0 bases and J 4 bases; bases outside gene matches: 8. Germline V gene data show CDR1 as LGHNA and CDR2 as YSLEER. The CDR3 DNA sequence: TGCGCCAGCAGCCAAGAAAGAGGAACAGGGGGGTACAATGAGCAGTTCTTC. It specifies CASSQERGTGGYNEQFF.

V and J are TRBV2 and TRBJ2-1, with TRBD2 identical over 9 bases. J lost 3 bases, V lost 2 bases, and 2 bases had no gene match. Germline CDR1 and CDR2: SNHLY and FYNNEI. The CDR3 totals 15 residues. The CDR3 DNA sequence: TGTGCCAGCAGTGAACCGACTAGCGGCTACAATGAGCAGTTCTTC. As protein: CASSEPTSGYNEQFF.

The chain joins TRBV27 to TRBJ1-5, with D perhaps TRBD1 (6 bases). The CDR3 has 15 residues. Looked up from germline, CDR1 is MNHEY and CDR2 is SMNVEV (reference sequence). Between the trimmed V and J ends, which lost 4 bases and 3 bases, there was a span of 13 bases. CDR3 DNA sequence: TGTGCCAGCAGTTATACAGGGCGGCCCAATCAGCCCCAGCATTTT. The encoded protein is CASSYTGRPNQPQHF.

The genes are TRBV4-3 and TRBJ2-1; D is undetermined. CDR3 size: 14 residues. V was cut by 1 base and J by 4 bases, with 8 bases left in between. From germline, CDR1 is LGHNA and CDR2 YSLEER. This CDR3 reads CASSQGVGYNEQFF. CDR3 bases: TGCGCCAGCAGCCAAGGAGTCGGGTACAATGAGCAGTTCTTC.

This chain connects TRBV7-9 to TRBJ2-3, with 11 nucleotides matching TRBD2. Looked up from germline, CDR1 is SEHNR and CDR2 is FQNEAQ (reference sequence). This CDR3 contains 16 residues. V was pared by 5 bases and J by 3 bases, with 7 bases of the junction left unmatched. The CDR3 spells CASSLTSGSGTDTQYF. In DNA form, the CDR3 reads TGTGCCAGCAGCCTAACTAGCGGGAGCGGGACAGATACGCAGTATTTT.